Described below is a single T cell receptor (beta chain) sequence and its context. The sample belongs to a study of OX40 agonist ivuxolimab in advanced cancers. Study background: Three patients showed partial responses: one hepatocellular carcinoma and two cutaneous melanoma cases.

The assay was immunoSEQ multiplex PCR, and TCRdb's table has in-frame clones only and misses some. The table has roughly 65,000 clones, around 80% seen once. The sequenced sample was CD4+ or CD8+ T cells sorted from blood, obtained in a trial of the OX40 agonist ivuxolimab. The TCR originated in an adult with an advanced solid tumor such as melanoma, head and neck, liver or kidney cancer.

The CDR3 spells CASSEDRGGYGYTF. The CDR3 DNA reads as TGTGCCAGCAGTGAAGATAGGGGCGGGTATGGCTACACCTTC. The chain has TRBV6-1 and TRBJ1-2; TRBD1 might be the D (5 bases). The germline V gene has CDR1 MNHNS and CDR2 SASEGT. V was cut by 1 base and J by 5 bases, with 11 bases left in between. The CDR3 has 14 residues.